These T cell receptor beta chains were read from a single sample in a study of shared clonotypes between healthy human individuals. Assay used: immunoSEQ multiplex PCR; TCRdb lists only in-frame clones, some missing. The repertoire has approximately 600,000 clones, about 95% of them found once; the top ten carry 0.11%. The sequenced sample was naive CD8+ T cells sorted from blood. The receptors shown here come from a woman aged 25 to 39 in good health. Both conserved end residues are part of each CDR3. The order of the fields is clone size, V gene, J gene, D gene, CDR3 DNA, CDR3 protein. The D gene is left open where the match is weak. Rows may omit the clone size; those that give it use once, few, many or a size class.

-	TRBV9	TRBJ2-7	-	TGTGCCAGCAGCCCCCAGCTGGGGGGAAGGTCCTACGAGCAGTACTTC	CASSPQLGGRSYEQYF
-	TRBV28	TRBJ2-3	TRBD1	TGTGCCAGCAGCTCCGGGACAGGGGAAGATACGCAGTATTTT	CASSSGTGEDTQYF
-	TRBV5-1	TRBJ2-5	-	TGCGCCAGCAGCTCGGGACCTTCTTGGGAGACCCAGTACTTC	CASSSGPSWETQYF
-	TRBV4-1	TRBJ1-5	TRBD1	TGCGCCAGCAGCCAAGTGGCAGGGGGCATGCAGCCCCAGCATTTT	CASSQVAGGMQPQHF
-	TRBV27	TRBJ1-1	TRBD1	TGTGCCAGCAAGTATAGCGCAGGGGGCCCTGAAGCTTTCTTT	CASKYSAGGPEAFF
-	TRBV19	TRBJ2-1	-	TGTGCCAGTAGTATAGTCCCAGGGTCCTACAATGAGCAGTTCTTC	CASSIVPGSYNEQFF
-	TRBV7-9	TRBJ1-5	-	TGTGCCAGCAGCTTATTAGGACAGCCCCAGCATTTT	CASSLLGQPQHF
once	TRBV25-1	TRBJ2-5	TRBD1	TGTGCCAGCAGTAGGACAGGGTGGGAAGAGACCCAGTACTTC	CASSRTGWEETQYF
-	TRBV5-6	TRBJ1-3	TRBD1	TGTGCCAGCATCCAACAGGGGGCTAGAAACACCATATATTTT	CASIQQGARNTIYF
-	TRBV18	TRBJ1-1	-	TGTGCCAGCTCGTCCCCGGGTCTAATGAACACTGAAGCTTTCTTT	CASSSPGLMNTEAFF
-	TRBV28	TRBJ2-1	TRBD2	TGTGCCAGCAGTTTACTGAGCGGGAGTCAGGATGAGCAGTTCTTC	CASSLLSGSQDEQFF
-	TRBV30	TRBJ2-7	TRBD2	TGTGCCTGGAGTGTTCCCCTAGCGGTCTTCTCCTACGAGCAGTACTTC	CAWSVPLAVFSYEQYF
-	TRBV28	TRBJ2-5	-	TGTGCCAGCAGTGGACGCCTTGGGGAGACCCAGTACTTC	CASSGRLGETQYF
-	TRBV4-1	TRBJ2-7	TRBD2	TGCGCCAGCAGCCTTTCTAGCGGGAGGCCGTCCACCTACGAGCAGTACTTC	CASSLSSGRPSTYEQYF
-	TRBV5-5	TRBJ2-7	-	TGTGCCAGCGGGAACATGGACGAGCAGTACTTC	CASGNMDEQYF
-	TRBV4-2	TRBJ2-7	-	TGTGCCAGCAGCCAAGGACTAGGTTTCTACGAGCAGTACTTC	CASSQGLGFYEQYF
-	TRBV12-5	TRBJ1-1	-	TGTGCTAGTGGTTTGGGACCCGGGACCGGAGGGGAAGCTTTCTTT	CASGLGPGTGGEAFF
-	TRBV5-4	TRBJ2-7	-	TGTGCCAGCAGCTTGAGTAGCGAGCAGTACTTC	CASSLSSEQYF
-	TRBV27	TRBJ2-3	TRBD1	TGTGCCAGCAGCAAGACAGGGAATGGGCAGTATTTT	CASSKTGNGQYF
-	TRBV30	TRBJ2-2	-	TGTGCCTGGAGTGCCACCGGGGAGCTGTTTTTT	CAWSATGELFF
-	TRBV27	TRBJ2-7	-	TGTGCCAGCAGTGATCAGGAGCGAAAGGATCCCTACGAGCAGTACTTC	CASSDQERKDPYEQYF
-	TRBV18	TRBJ2-1	TRBD2	TGTGCCAGCTCACCATCAGCGGGAGGTAACAATGAGCAGTTCTTC	CASSPSAGGNNEQFF
-	TRBV2	TRBJ2-5	TRBD1	TGTGCCAGCAGTGAAGGTCTTATAGCGGACAGGGGGTACCAAGAGACCCAGTACTTC	CASSEGLIADRGYQETQYF
once	TRBV11-2	TRBJ2-5	-	TGTGCCAGCAGCTTAAGGGGCAAAGAGACCCAGTACTTC	CASSLRGKETQYF
-	TRBV6-1	TRBJ1-5	-	TGTGCCAGCAGTAGGGACGGAAGCAATCAGCCCCAGCATTTT	CASSRDGSNQPQHF
once	TRBV7-6	TRBJ2-7	TRBD2	TGTGCCAGCAGCTTAAGTGTGACTAGCGGGAGGGAGCAGTACTTC	CASSLSVTSGREQYF
-	TRBV19	TRBJ1-4	-	TGTGCCAGTACCCCCCCCGGCGGTGAAAAACTGTTTTTT	CASTPPGGEKLFF
once	TRBV2	TRBJ1-2	-	TGTGCCAGCGTTCCAGGCATCTATGGCTACACCTTC	CASVPGIYGYTF